The source of this T cell receptor (beta chain) is a study of shared clonotypes between healthy human individuals. Terminally differentiated effector memory CD45RA+ cells were excluded from the naive CD8 cells, which were CD45RO-negative and positively selected for CCR7. Findings and caveats of the study: Only blood was sampled; tissue repertoires likely differ.

Germline values: CDR1 PRHDT, CDR2 FYEKMQ (reference sequence). There are 13 residues in the CDR3. Trimming stripped 7 bases from V and 7 bases from J, with 14 bases between. Points on this clone: Antigen specificity is unknown.

Deep was the level at which the assay was run. The data were produced by immunoSEQ multiplex PCR, yet TCRdb's version contains in-frame clones alone and is incomplete. The sample yields some 2,100,000 clones, roughly 91% seen once. The TCR originated in a young man in good health. Some clones in this sample may be carry-over from other donors' samples. The sequencing sample was made of naive CD8+ T cells from PBMCs. V is TRBV13 and J is TRBJ1-3; TRBD1 is a possible D gene (5 bases). The CDR3: CASTSREGNTIYF. DNA of the CDR3: TGTGCCAGCACCTCCCGGGAGGGGAACACCATATATTTT.